The 27 T cell receptor beta chains in this list originate from one sample, sequenced in a study of blood T cells in healthy people across ages. The second PCR ran 7 to 11 cycles with a sample-barcoded 5' primer and J-beta primers. A single record per CDR3 protein comes from TCRdb applying MiXCR to the 5' RACE reads. The table has 550,000 to 750,000 distinct CDR3 sequences, 20% to 25% seen once. Sequenced sample: blood. These receptors were taken from a man between 65 and 80 years old in good health.

The rearrangement uses TRBV10-1 and TRBJ2-1; D is perhaps TRBD1 (6 bases). Trimming shortened V by 2 bases and J by 10 bases, and 9 bases separated the two germline ends. CDR1 is WNHNN, CDR2 SYGVQD, per germline (reference sequence). The CDR3 extends over 12 amino acids. The CDR3 spells CASSEDGTEQFF. Here the CDR3 DNA reads TGCGCCAGCAGTGAGGACGGGACAGAGCAGTTCTTC.

The chain joins TRBV29-1 to TRBJ2-5, with TRBD1 identical over 12 bases. The DNA end is more similar to TRBJ2-1, so the J call may be wrong. The CDR3 totals 15 residues. Germline V gives CDR1 SQVTM, CDR2 ANQGSEA. CDR3 sequence: CSATGTGGGYNEQFF. The DNA of the CDR3 is TGCAGCGCTACCGGGACAGGGGGCGGGTACAATGAGCAGTTCTTC.

The chain uses TRBV10-3 and TRBJ1-5; D call uncertain. With 10 bases removed from V and 2 bases from J, the gap between germline ends came to 15 bases. Germline lookup yields CDR1 ENHRY and CDR2 SYGVKD. This CDR3 spans 14 amino acids. This chain's CDR3 is CASQGGSGNQPQHF. In DNA form, the CDR3 reads TGTGCCAGTCAAGGAGGCTCGGGCAATCAGCCCCAGCATTTT.

The sample holds one count of this clonotype. The chain links TRBV28 to TRBJ2-1; D might be TRBD1 or TRBD2, each matching 6 bases. This CDR3 has 14 residues. V lost 10 bases and J 6 bases, leaving 19 bases between the germline ends. Germline V gives CDR1 MDHEN, CDR2 SYDVKM. In nucleotides, the CDR3 is TGTGCCACCAACGGGGGCGACAGTATCAATGAGCAGTTCTTC. Encoded protein: CATNGGDSINEQFF.

This chain uses TRBV6-2 or TRBV6-3 with TRBJ1-1; D unclear. CDR1 and CDR2 from the germline V gene are MNHEY and SVGEGT. CDR3 length: 16 residues. V lost 6 bases to trimming and J lost 0 bases, with 17 bases between them. The CDR3 loop is CASSPPLALVNTEAFF. The DNA for the CDR3 is TGTGCCAGCAGCCCCCCACTCGCCCTGGTGAACACTGAAGCTTTCTTT.

The rearrangement uses TRBV5-1 and TRBJ1-6; D is ambiguous. Trimming left V 0 bases short and J 15 bases short, with 16 bases between. CDR1 is SGHRS and CDR2 is YFSETQ in the germline V gene. This CDR3 contains 14 residues. DNA for the CDR3: TGCGCCAGCAGCTTGGCTGACGGGGAGTCTATCCTCCACTTT. Protein product: CASSLADGESILHF. Using reference TRBV5-1 and TRBJ1-6 for the parts outside the CDR3, the full variable domain is KAGVTQTPRYLIKTRGQQVTLSCSPISGHRSVSWYQQTPGQGLQFLFEYFSETQRNKGNFPGRFSGRQFSNSRSEMNVSTLELGDSALYLCASSLADGESILHFGNGTRLTVT.

This clonotype was picked up a small number of times. This chain uses TRBV28 with TRBJ2-7; 7 nucleotides agree with TRBD1. Germline V gives CDR1 MDHEN, CDR2 SYDVKM. V was clipped by 5 bases and J by 1 base; unmatched bases: 11. The CDR3 has 16 residues. CDR3 in amino acids: CASSLPGTVTSYEQYF. CDR3 nucleotide sequence: TGTGCCAGCAGTCTGCCGGGGACAGTGACTTCCTACGAGCAGTACTTC.

This chain links TRBV12-3 or TRBV12-4 with TRBJ2-7; 8 bases align to TRBD1. The CDR3 spans 13 residues. V dropped 5 bases and J dropped 2; count of bases not matched to a gene: 2. The DNA for the CDR3 is TGTGCCAGCAGTCCGGGACAGGCCTACGAGCAGTACTTC. Translation: CASSPGQAYEQYF.

The V call is TRBV7-2, the J call TRBJ1-1, with a possible D match to TRBD1 (6 bases). V was clipped by 1 base and J by 5 bases, with 11 bases between them. Germline V CDR1 and CDR2: SGHTA, FQGNSA. This CDR3 is 14 amino acids long. The CDR3 region has the DNA TGTGCCAGCAGCTTAGACAGGGTTATTACTGAAGCTTTCTTT. It yields the protein CASSLDRVITEAFF.

The J gene is TRBJ1-1, the V gene TRBV3-1, with unresolved D. Trimming removed 1 base at V and 7 bases at J, with 10 bases between. CDR1 is LGHDT and CDR2 is YNNKEL in the germline V gene (reference sequence). The CDR3 totals 13 residues. The CDR3 DNA is TGTGCCAGCAGCCAAGGAGATAGGGATGAAGCTTTCTTT. This encodes CASSQGDRDEAFF.

A few counts support this clonotype. Written as DNA, the CDR3 is TGTGCCAGCAGAGCCAATCTCCGGGACAGGGTCGAAGCTTTCTTT. This encodes CASRANLRDRVEAFF. This chain connects TRBV27 to TRBJ1-1, with 9 bases that match TRBD1. CDR3 size: 15 residues. J gave up 8 bases and V 6 bases, and 13 bases lay outside the gene matches. The germline gives CDR1 MNHEY, CDR2 SMNVEV (reference sequence).

The gene calls are TRBV3-1 and TRBJ2-1; TRBD2 is a possible D gene (6 bases). The V gene lost 1 base and the J gene lost 5 bases, with 12 bases spanning the gap. The CDR3 sequence is 15 residues long. The germline V gene encodes CDR1 LGHDT and CDR2 YNNKEL (reference sequence). The CDR3 DNA reads TGTGCCAGCAGCCAAGGACTAGTTGGCGACAATGAGCAGTTCTTC. Encoded protein: CASSQGLVGDNEQFF.

This clonotype was counted a few times. J is TRBJ2-5 and V is TRBV7-9, with 12 positions matching TRBD2. This CDR3 contains 17 residues. Germline V gene lookup returns CDR1 SEHNR and CDR2 FQNEAQ (reference sequence). J gave up 4 bases and V 5 bases, and 11 bases lay outside the gene matches. CDR3: CASSPPTSGRRGETQYF. The CDR3 nucleotides are TGTGCCAGCAGCCCCCCGACTAGCGGGAGAAGAGGAGAGACCCAGTACTTC.

Details on this clonotype: The junction shows a germline mismatch at one end, possibly a read error. The chain employs TRBV20-1 and TRBJ2-3; tentatively, D is TRBD2 (5 bases). Germline V lookup: CDR1 DFQATT, CDR2 SNEGSKA (reference sequence). This CDR3 comprises 15 residues. The CDR3, as DNA: TGCAGTGCCAAGGGAGCCCCCCCACGCACGGATACGCAGTATTTT. It specifies CSAKGAPPRTDTQYF.

This chain connects TRBV20-1 to TRBJ1-1; weak D call: TRBD1 (5 bases). V gave up 4 bases and J gave up 6 bases, with 15 bases separating them. The CDR3 loop spans 13 amino acids. Germline assignment: CDR1 DFQATT and CDR2 SNEGSKA (reference sequence). CDR3 amino acids: CSAMDKPGAEAFF. The CDR3 coding sequence is TGCAGTGCTATGGACAAGCCGGGAGCTGAAGCTTTCTTT.

This clonotype has more than one count but fewer than ten. The V call is TRBV10-3, the J call TRBJ2-1; 7 positions agree with TRBD2. The CDR3 contains 15 residues. J was trimmed by 6 bases and V by 7 bases; bases with no gene match: 12. In germline, CDR1 is ENHRY, CDR2 SYGVKD. CDR3 residues: CAIKPIGGRSNEQFF. The CDR3 DNA reads as TGTGCCATCAAGCCCATAGGCGGGAGATCCAATGAGCAGTTCTTC.

In this sample, this clonotype turned up many times. The CDR3 sequence is CASSLALGGEQFF. The CDR3 DNA follows: TGTGCCAGCAGCTTAGCCTTAGGGGGTGAGCAGTTCTTC. V gene TRBV11-2 combines with J gene TRBJ2-1, with D possibly being TRBD1 (6 bases). Deletions cut 1 base from V and 9 bases from J, with 10 bases between. Germline V gene sequence: CDR1 SGHAT, CDR2 FQNNGV. The CDR3 is 13 residues long.

This clonotype was picked up many times. V usage is TRBV5-1 and J usage is TRBJ2-7; D gene unclear. The germline gives CDR1 SGHRS, CDR2 YFSETQ. Trimming took 0 bases from V and 1 from J, leaving 8 bases between them. The CDR3 is 14 amino acids. Here the CDR3 DNA reads TGCGCCAGCAGCTTGGGCAGGTTTTCCTACGAGCAGTACTTC. This sequence encodes CASSLGRFSYEQYF.

The chain's CDR3 is CASSPLGTTDTQYF. CDR3 bases: TGTGCCAGCTCACCTCTGGGAACCACAGATACGCAGTATTTT. V and J are TRBV18 and TRBJ2-3, with D unclear. Germline-derived CDR1 and CDR2 are KGHSH and LQKENI. V was shortened by 3 bases and J by 2 bases, with 9 bases between the two germline ends. The CDR3 is made up of 14 amino acids.

The genes are TRBV5-1 and TRBJ2-1; 8 bases fit TRBD1. V lost 1 base and J lost 6; bases outside the gene matches: 6. The CDR3 sequence is 15 residues long. Germline V gene sequence: CDR1 SGHRS, CDR2 YFSETQ. This chain's CDR3 is CASSLPGTGLNEQFF. The DNA for the CDR3 is TGCGCCAGCAGCTTGCCCGGGACAGGTCTCAATGAGCAGTTCTTC.

V is TRBV6-2 or TRBV6-3 and J is TRBJ2-1; D gene unclear. V was clipped by 0 bases and J by 2 bases, with 11 bases between them. Germline V gives CDR1 MNHEY, CDR2 SVGEGT. This CDR3 has 16 residues. Here the CDR3 reads CASSYSVTHTYNEQFF. The DNA for the CDR3 is TGTGCCAGCAGTTACTCAGTGACCCACACCTACAATGAGCAGTTCTTC.

The chain recombines TRBV5-4 with TRBJ1-1; 9 bases match TRBD1. Trimming took 3 bases from V and 6 from J; bases not matched to a gene: 9. The CDR3 covers 15 residues. Germline V gene data show CDR1 as SGHNT and CDR2 as YYREEE (reference sequence). CDR3 coding DNA: TGTGCCAGCAGCTACCGGGACAGGGTCATCCCTGAAGCTTTCTTT. Residues: CASSYRDRVIPEAFF.

This clonotype was seen a few times. CDR3 sequence: CASSAGVGTQYF. In DNA form, the CDR3 reads TGTGCCAGCAGTGCAGGGGTCGGGACCCAGTACTTC. J is TRBJ2-5 and V is TRBV2, with D perhaps matching TRBD1 (6 bases). V dropped 4 bases and J dropped 7 bases, with 10 bases sitting between them. The CDR3 consists of 12 residues. Germline loops: CDR1 SNHLY, CDR2 FYNNEI.

This clonotype was counted once. The chain is built from TRBV6-2 or TRBV6-3 and TRBJ1-6; D uncertain. Germline assignment: CDR1 MNHEY and CDR2 SVGEGT. Trimming shortened V by 2 bases and J by 4 bases, and 9 bases separated the two germline ends. The CDR3 runs to 15 residues. The CDR3 nucleotides are TGTGCCAGCAGTTACCAGGACGGTTATAATTCACCCCTCCACTTT. As protein: CASSYQDGYNSPLHF.

This clonotype occurred a few times. The DNA of the CDR3 is TGCAGCGTTGGGAGGCCCAACACCGGGGAGCTGTTTTTT. Amino acids: CSVGRPNTGELFF. This sequence joins TRBV29-1 and TRBJ2-2, with D possibly TRBD2 on 5 matching bases. Germline V CDR1 and CDR2: SQVTM, ANQGSEA. This CDR3 has 13 amino acids. The ends were cut back, 4 bases at V and 2 bases at J, with 8 bases in the middle.

This clonotype has a handful of counts. V gene TRBV5-1 combines with J gene TRBJ1-1, with D unclear. This CDR3 region has 14 residues. V was trimmed by 0 bases and J by 1 base, leaving 7 bases between them. In germline, CDR1 is SGHRS, CDR2 YFSETQ. Here the CDR3 reads CASSLDGRNTEAFF. The CDR3 bases are TGCGCCAGCAGCTTGGACGGACGGAACACTGAAGCTTTCTTT. The full variable domain, its missing parts supplied by reference TRBV5-1 and TRBJ1-1, is KAGVTQTPRYLIKTRGQQVTLSCSPISGHRSVSWYQQTPGQGLQFLFEYFSETQRNKGNFPGRFSGRQFSNSRSEMNVSTLELGDSALYLCASSLDGRNTEAFFGQGTRLTVV.

V usage is TRBV3-1 and J usage is TRBJ2-5; possible D gene TRBD2, 6 bases. CDR3 size: 12 residues. Germline loops: CDR1 LGHDT, CDR2 YNNKEL (reference sequence). Trimming took 1 base from V and 9 from J, leaving 9 bases between them. CDR3 sequence reads: CASSQGREAQYF. The CDR3 bases are TGTGCCAGCAGCCAAGGGAGGGAGGCCCAGTACTTC.